This T cell receptor (beta chain) was obtained from a study of blood T cell repertoires in COVID-19. Study at large: Material from acute and convalescent COVID-19 was sourced from the United States, Italy and Spain. T cells, B-cell-depleted T cells, or PBMCs provided the cDNA or gDNA that served as material.

In the original workflow: Nucleated cell counts were estimated from reference gene primer amplification. Profiled with immunoSEQ multiplex PCR; TCRdb holds only in-frame clones, not every one. The V and J calls and clone size were taken over from that table, and D and trimming were inferred from the DNA. The profile shows 35,000 to 50,000 clones, around 81% of them singletons. Trimming took 4 bases from V and 4 from J; bases not matched to a gene: 6. This CDR3 comprises 15 residues. CDR1 is LNHDA, CDR2 SQIVND, per germline (reference sequence). The chain carries TRBV19 and TRBJ1-2; TRBD1 agrees at 10 bases. Sequenced: peripheral blood. The sequence was collected from a woman aged 80 or over with acute or convalescent COVID-19. The CDR3 spells CASSTSGQGTYGYTF. For the CDR3, the DNA is TGTGCCAGTAGTACCTCGGGACAGGGGACCTATGGCTACACCTTC.